The 26 T cell receptor beta chains below all came from one sample that was sequenced in a study of blood T cell repertoires in COVID-19. Clones were sequenced by immunoSEQ multiplex PCR, and TCRdb holds only the in-frame ones, with some missing. The sample includes about 89,000 clones, approximately 90% of them seen just once. The specimen was peripheral blood. The receptors shown here come from a human donor with active COVID-19. The donor label of this sample is uncertain.

In its sample, this clone was seen once. The chain recombines TRBV11-3 with TRBJ2-3; D might be TRBD2 (7 bases). V lost 1 base, J lost 4 bases, and 12 bases lay in between. CDR1 and CDR2 from the germline V gene are SGHNT and YENEEA. The CDR3 sequence is 15 residues long. CDR3 region: CASSLGLGGPDTQYF. The CDR3 DNA reads as TGTGCCAGCAGCTTAGGTTTGGGGGGGCCAGATACGCAGTATTTT. Looking up the rest from reference TRBV11-3 and TRBJ2-3 gives the full variable domain: EAGVVQSPRYKIIEKKQPVAFWCNPISGHNTLYWYLQNLGQGPELLIRYENEEAVDDSQLPKDRFSAERLKGVDSTLKIQPAELGDSAVYLCASSLGLGGPDTQYFGPGTRLTVL.

J is TRBJ2-7 and V is TRBV6-6, with 10 bases identical to TRBD1. Germline loops: CDR1 MNHNY, CDR2 SVGAGI (reference sequence). This CDR3 contains 16 residues. After removal of 2 bases from V and 5 bases from J, the junction contained 9 bases not matched to a gene. CDR3 region: CASSYGSTGGIDEQYF. The CDR3, as DNA: TGTGCCAGCAGTTACGGTTCGACAGGGGGCATCGACGAGCAGTACTTC.

The genes are TRBV12-3 or TRBV12-4 and TRBJ2-2, with D possibly matching TRBD1 (6 bases). Trimming pared 4 bases from V and 4 bases from J, leaving 7 bases between. This CDR3 is built from 13 residues. CDR3: CASSWTATGELFF. The CDR3 coding sequence is TGTGCCAGCAGTTGGACAGCCACCGGGGAGCTGTTTTTT.

The rearrangement uses TRBV7-9 and TRBJ1-2, with 7 positions matching TRBD1. V shed 1 base, J shed 7 bases, and the junction held 6 bases outside the gene matches. The CDR3 length is 14 residues. In germline, CDR1 is SEHNR, CDR2 FQNEAQ (reference sequence). The CDR3 sequence is CASSLGGGGGGYTF. The DNA for the CDR3 is TGTGCCAGCAGCTTAGGAGGGGGCGGTGGTGGCTACACCTTC.

This chain connects TRBV18 to TRBJ1-1; 7 positions agree with TRBD1. The CDR3 is made up of 13 amino acids. CDR1 and CDR2 from the germline V gene are KGHSH and LQKENI. V gave up 3 bases and J gave up 5 bases; unmatched junction bases: 3. CDR3 coding DNA: TGTGCCAGCTCACCGGCAGGGGGTACTGAAGCTTTCTTT. It is translated as CASSPAGGTEAFF.

This clone was detected only a few times. The V and J genes are TRBV4-1 and TRBJ2-7; tentatively, D is TRBD2 (6 bases). V lost 4 bases to trimming and J lost 6 bases, with 22 bases between them. Per the germline V gene, CDR1 is MGHRA and CDR2 is YSYEKL. The CDR3 extends over 16 amino acids. CDR3 residues: CASSPGRGGFGIEQYF. DNA for the CDR3: TGCGCCAGCAGCCCGGGCCGAGGAGGGTTCGGAATCGAGCAGTACTTC.

The V gene is TRBV9, the J gene TRBJ2-3; D gene unclear. Germline V gives CDR1 SGDLS, CDR2 YYNGEE. V was cut by 0 bases and J by 5 bases, with 10 bases left in between. The CDR3 runs 14 residues. CDR3 DNA: TGTGCCAGCAGCGTAGGTCCCGGCGGAGATACGCAGTATTTT. This gives the protein CASSVGPGGDTQYF. Complete variable domain (other parts from reference TRBV9 and TRBJ2-3): DSGVTQTPKHLITATGQRVTLRCSPRSGDLSVYWYQQSLDQGLQFLIQYYNGEERAKGNILERFSAQQFPDLHSELNLSSLELGDSALYFCASSVGPGGDTQYFGPGTRLTVL.

In DNA form, the CDR3 reads TGCGCCAGCAGCCAAGGGCCCGCCACTAGCGGGGGGAAGAATGAGCAGTTCTTC. It yields the protein CASSQGPATSGGKNEQFF. The V and J genes are TRBV4-1 and TRBJ2-1; TRBD2 matches 12 bases. The CDR3 contains 18 residues. CDR1 and CDR2 (germline): MGHRA, YSYEKL. V was pared by 1 base and J by 7 bases, with 11 bases of the junction left unmatched.

The V gene is TRBV7-9, the J gene TRBJ2-7, with D maybe TRBD2 (6 bases). Per the germline V gene, CDR1 is SEHNR and CDR2 is FQNEAQ (reference sequence). The CDR3 totals 14 residues. The V and J ends lost 5 bases and 0 bases respectively, with 11 bases between them. The CDR3 sequence is CASSSPEGSYEQYF. As DNA, the CDR3 is TGTGCCAGCAGCAGCCCGGAGGGCTCCTACGAGCAGTACTTC.

This clone was counted a single time. The chain employs TRBV6-2 or TRBV6-3 and TRBJ1-5; 7 bases line up with TRBD1. J gave up 0 bases and V 0 bases, and 5 bases lay outside the gene matches. This CDR3 contains 17 residues. The germline V gene encodes CDR1 MNHEY and CDR2 SVGEGT. The CDR3 is CASSYSSRGSSNQPQHF. The CDR3 nucleotides are TGTGCCAGCAGTTACTCCTCCAGGGGGAGTAGCAATCAGCCCCAGCATTTT.

A few counts support this clone. This sequence joins TRBV19 and TRBJ1-2, with D perhaps matching TRBD1 (5 bases). From germline, CDR1 is LNHDA and CDR2 SQIVND (reference sequence). Trimming stripped 4 bases from V and 3 bases from J, with 15 bases between. CDR3 length equals 15 residues. CDR3 sequence reads: CASSTQLTGDYGYTF. The CDR3 DNA reads as TGTGCCAGTAGTACACAACTGACGGGGGACTATGGCTACACCTTC.

J is TRBJ2-7 and V is TRBV18; D ambiguous. The CDR3 runs to 14 residues. Germline lookup yields CDR1 KGHSH and CDR2 LQKENI. The V and J ends lost 3 bases and 0 bases respectively, with 9 bases between them. The CDR3 here is CASSPTESSYEQYF. CDR3 sequence (DNA): TGTGCCAGCTCACCCACAGAGTCCTCCTACGAGCAGTACTTC.

V is TRBV19 and J is TRBJ2-2, with 7 nucleotides matching TRBD1. This CDR3 is built from 15 residues. The germline V gene has CDR1 LNHDA and CDR2 SQIVND (reference sequence). V trimming: 6 bases; J trimming: 4 bases; junction bases outside the gene matches: 8. This CDR3 is CASRQGSGITGELFF. CDR3 nucleotides: TGTGCCAGTAGACAGGGGTCTGGGATCACCGGGGAGCTGTTTTTT. Filled out from reference TRBV19 and TRBJ2-2, the complete variable domain reads DGGITQSPKYLFRKEGQNVTLSCEQNLNHDAMYWYRQDPGQGLRLIYYSQIVNDFQKGDIAEGYSVSREKKESFPLTVTSAQKNPTAFYLCASRQGSGITGELFFGEGSRLTVL.

The CDR3 reads CASSVSGVAANEQFF. CDR3 in DNA: TGTGCCAGCAGCGTTAGCGGGGTGGCGGCCAATGAGCAGTTCTTC. The chain recombines TRBV5-6 with TRBJ2-1; TRBD2 aligns across 8 bases. The V and J ends lost 4 bases and 6 bases, in that order; junction bases with no gene match: 9. The CDR3 spans 15 residues. CDR1 and CDR2 (germline): SGHDT, YYEEEE.

The genes are TRBV4-2 and TRBJ2-1, with a tentative D call TRBD2 (5 bases). This CDR3 spans 16 amino acids. CDR1 is LGHNA and CDR2 is YNFKEQ in the germline V gene. Deletions cut 1 base from V and 0 bases from J, with 10 bases between. Here the CDR3 DNA reads TGTGCCAGCAGCCAAGGTCTCGGGGTCTCCTACAATGAGCAGTTCTTC. Its protein product is CASSQGLGVSYNEQFF.

A word on this clone: A read error may account for a junction end that differs from germline. The V gene is TRBV6-5, the J gene TRBJ2-2; 8 bases line up with TRBD1. Germline CDR1 MNHEY, CDR2 SVGAGI. There are 16 residues in the CDR3. The CDR3 DNA reads as TGTGCCAGCAGTTACTCGACAGGGGCGAACCCCGGGGAGCTGTTTTTT. Its translation is CASSYSTGANPGELFF.

The chain employs TRBV10-2 and TRBJ1-2; D is uncertain. CDR3 size: 13 residues. V was clipped by 6 bases and J by 5 bases, with 13 bases between them. Per the germline V gene, CDR1 is WSHSY and CDR2 is SAAADI. The CDR3 spells CASSPSSRYGYTF. The CDR3 nucleotides are TGCGCCAGCAGCCCCTCAAGCCGTTATGGCTACACCTTC.

This chain connects TRBV7-2 to TRBJ2-2; 10 positions agree with TRBD2. V trimming: 2 bases; J trimming: 5 bases; junction bases outside the gene matches: 2. Germline V lookup: CDR1 SGHTA, CDR2 FQGNSA. The CDR3 covers 15 residues. CDR3 sequence: CASSLQRGGTGELFF. DNA for the CDR3: TGTGCCAGCAGCTTACAGCGGGGGGGTACCGGGGAGCTGTTTTTT.

The chain links TRBV5-1 to TRBJ2-2; the match to TRBD2 covers 16 bases. The ends lost 9 bases at V and 2 bases at J; junction bases unmatched: 4. The germline gives CDR1 SGHRS, CDR2 YFSETQ. CDR3 length equals 16 residues. The chain's CDR3 is CATGTSGGANTGELFF. The CDR3 nucleotides read TGCGCCACCGGGACTAGCGGGGGGGCCAACACCGGGGAGCTGTTTTTT.

This clone came up a few times. A read error may produce the germline difference seen at one junction end. The chain is built from TRBV7-9 and TRBJ1-5; 7 nucleotides line up with TRBD1. Germline lookup yields CDR1 SEHNR and CDR2 FQNEAQ (reference sequence). The CDR3 runs to 12 residues. The CDR3 loop reads CASSWDDREVFF. The CDR3, as DNA: TGTGCCAGCAGCTGGGATGACAGGGAAGTTTTTTTT.

The V and J genes are TRBV3-1 (or the pseudogene TRBV3-2) and TRBJ2-3; the match to TRBD2 covers 10 bases. The germline CDR1 and CDR2 sequences are LGHDT and YNNKEL (reference sequence). Unmatched junction bases numbered 14, after V lost 4 bases and J lost 4 bases. This CDR3 contains 18 residues. The CDR3 coding sequence is TGTGCCAGCAGCCCAGGGACAATAGCGGGGGGAGGAGCAGATACGCAGTATTTT. Translated, it gives CASSPGTIAGGGADTQYF.

The chain recombines TRBV7-2 with TRBJ2-3; a possible D gene is TRBD2 (6 bases). Deletions cut 7 bases from V and 6 bases from J, with 14 bases between. CDR1 is SGHTA and CDR2 is FQGNSA in the germline V gene. This CDR3 has 13 residues. The CDR3 loop is CASTWGVADTQYF. The CDR3 nucleotides are TGTGCCAGCACCTGGGGGGTGGCTGATACGCAGTATTTT.

The chain links TRBV15 to TRBJ2-7; a weak D match, TRBD2 (6 bases). Germline CDR1 and CDR2: LNHNV and YYDKDF (reference sequence). CDR3 size: 14 residues. V lost 1 base, J lost 5 bases, and 12 bases lay in between. The CDR3 region is CATSRAGVGHEQYF. The CDR3 coding sequence is TGTGCCACCAGCAGAGCGGGGGTCGGCCACGAGCAGTACTTC.

CDR3 region: CASQYVEGEAFF. Written as DNA, the CDR3 is TGTGCCAGCCAGTATGTAGAGGGAGAGGCTTTCTTT. The chain couples TRBV12-3 or TRBV12-4 to TRBJ1-1; D unresolved. With 8 bases removed from V and 11 bases from J, the gap between germline ends came to 18 bases. The length of the CDR3 is 12 residues.

This chain links TRBV18 with TRBJ2-3; 9 nucleotides match TRBD2. The germline V gene has CDR1 KGHSH and CDR2 LQKENI. This CDR3 contains 16 residues. J gave up 4 bases and V 0 bases, and 5 bases lay outside the gene matches. In DNA form, the CDR3 reads TGTGCCAGCTCACCACCGATCGGCGGGGGGGCAGATACGCAGTATTTT. This sequence encodes CASSPPIGGGADTQYF.

J is TRBJ1-6 and V is TRBV5-1; 9 bases are a match to TRBD1. CDR3 length: 15 amino acids. V gave up 1 base and J gave up 9 bases; unmatched junction bases: 5. The germline V gene has CDR1 SGHRS and CDR2 YFSETQ. The CDR3 DNA is TGCGCCAGCAGCTTGCAACAGGGGGCTGGTTCACCCCTCCACTTT. It codes for CASSLQQGAGSPLHF.